This TCR beta chain was captured in a study of cytotoxic CD8 clonotypes in ibrutinib-treated CLL. Study-level background: When averaged across all of the samples, the counts came to 255,043 productive templates and more than 80,000 productive rearrangements.

The sequencing depth, 1 in 200,000 to 1 in 1 million T cells, was the target. Assay used: immunoSEQ multiplex PCR; TCRdb lists only in-frame clones, some missing. The sample includes more than 110,000 clones, approximately 90% of them seen just once. General study points: Public clonotypes were uncommon and contracted or stayed stable on treatment. Before falling back toward baseline at progression, clonality had risen at the time of ibrutinib response.

Worth noting for this clone: Its specificity is not known.

The J segment lost 8 bases and the V segment lost 8 bases, leaving 7 bases of the junction unmatched. Germline V gene sequence: CDR1 MNHEY, CDR2 SMNVEV (reference sequence). This CDR3 is 13 amino acids long. The input for sequencing was PBMCs, taken after 12 months of ibrutinib treatment. This TCR was sampled from a human donor with chronic lymphocytic leukemia. The chain combines TRBV27 with TRBJ2-3; 10 positions agree with TRBD2. The CDR3 here is CASGSGRATTQYF. CDR3 bases: TGTGCCAGCGGAAGCGGGAGGGCCACTACGCAGTATTTT.